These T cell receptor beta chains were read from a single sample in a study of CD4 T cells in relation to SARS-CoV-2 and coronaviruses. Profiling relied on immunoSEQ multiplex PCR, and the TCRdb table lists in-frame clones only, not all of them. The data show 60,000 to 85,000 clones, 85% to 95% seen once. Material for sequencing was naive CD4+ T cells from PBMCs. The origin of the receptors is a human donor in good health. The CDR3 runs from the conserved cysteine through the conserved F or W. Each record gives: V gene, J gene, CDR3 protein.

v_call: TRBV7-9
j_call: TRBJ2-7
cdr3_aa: CASSLVWGGKNEQYF

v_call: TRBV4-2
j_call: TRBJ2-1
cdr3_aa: CASSQGGRTLFF

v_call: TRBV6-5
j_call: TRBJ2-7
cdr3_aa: CASSQTGTYEQYF

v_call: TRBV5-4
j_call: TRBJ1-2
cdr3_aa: CASSFRGVGYGYTF

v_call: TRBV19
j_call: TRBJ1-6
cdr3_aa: CASSIEGNSPLHF

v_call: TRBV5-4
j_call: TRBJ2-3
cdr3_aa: CASSFTPGGPGSTDTQYF

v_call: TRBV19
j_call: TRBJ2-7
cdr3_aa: CASSIRGGNSYEQYF

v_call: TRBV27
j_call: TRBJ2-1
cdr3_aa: CASSFTFSNEQFF

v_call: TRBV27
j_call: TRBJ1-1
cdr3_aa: CASSSWDRNTEAFF

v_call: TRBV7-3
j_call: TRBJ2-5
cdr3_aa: CASSLNAGGSQETQYF

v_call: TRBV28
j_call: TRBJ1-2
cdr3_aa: CASSFSGQGAPDYGYTF

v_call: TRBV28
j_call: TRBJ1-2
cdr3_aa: CASSPFGTGNGYTF

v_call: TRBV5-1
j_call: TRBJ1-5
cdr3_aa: CASSLGADRNQPQHF

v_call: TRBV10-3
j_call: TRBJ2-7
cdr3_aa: CAISESKRQLYF

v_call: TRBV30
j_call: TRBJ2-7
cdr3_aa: CAWSAADRFAYEQYF

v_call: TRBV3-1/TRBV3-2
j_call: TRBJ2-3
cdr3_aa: CASSHSTDTQYF

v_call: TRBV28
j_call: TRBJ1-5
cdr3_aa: CASSLGGRGNQPQHF

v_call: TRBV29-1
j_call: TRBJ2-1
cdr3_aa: CSATGTGGTNEQFF

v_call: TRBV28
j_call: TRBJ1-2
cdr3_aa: CASSLQTYGYTF

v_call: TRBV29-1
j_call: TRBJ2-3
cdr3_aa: CSVDKGLADTDTQYF

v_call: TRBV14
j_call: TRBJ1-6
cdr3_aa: CASSQDWQGDSPLHF

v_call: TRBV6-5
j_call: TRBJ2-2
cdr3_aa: CASRPYTGELFF

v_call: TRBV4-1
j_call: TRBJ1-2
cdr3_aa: CASSQVPGGYTF

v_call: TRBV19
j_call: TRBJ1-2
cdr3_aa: CASKLTIGYGYTF

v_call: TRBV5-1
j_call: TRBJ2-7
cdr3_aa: CASSLEGSTYEQYF

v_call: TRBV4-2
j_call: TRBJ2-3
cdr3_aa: CASSQELADTQYF

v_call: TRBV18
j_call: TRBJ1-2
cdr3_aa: CASSPPGTGGFYGYTF

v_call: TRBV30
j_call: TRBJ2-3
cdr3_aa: CAWASSPDTQYF

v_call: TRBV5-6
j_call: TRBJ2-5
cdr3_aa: CASLTSPRGLAEETQYF

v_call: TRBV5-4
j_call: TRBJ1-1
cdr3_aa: CASSSPQQGATEAFF

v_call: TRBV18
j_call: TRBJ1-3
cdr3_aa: CASSPGTGDSGNTIYF

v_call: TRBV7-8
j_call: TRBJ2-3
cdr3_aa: CASSLRTSGGTDTQYF

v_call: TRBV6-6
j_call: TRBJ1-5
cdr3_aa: CASSYWGDQPQHF

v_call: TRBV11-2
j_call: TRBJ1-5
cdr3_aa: CASSLIGNNQPQHF

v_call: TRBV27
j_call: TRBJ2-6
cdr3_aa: CASSSTQGSGSGANVLTF

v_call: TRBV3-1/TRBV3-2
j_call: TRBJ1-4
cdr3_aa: CASSQSWQNEKLFF

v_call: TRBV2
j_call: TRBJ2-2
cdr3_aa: CASSYGAPNTGELFF

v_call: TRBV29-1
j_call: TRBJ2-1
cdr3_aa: CSAGRDRTYNEQFF